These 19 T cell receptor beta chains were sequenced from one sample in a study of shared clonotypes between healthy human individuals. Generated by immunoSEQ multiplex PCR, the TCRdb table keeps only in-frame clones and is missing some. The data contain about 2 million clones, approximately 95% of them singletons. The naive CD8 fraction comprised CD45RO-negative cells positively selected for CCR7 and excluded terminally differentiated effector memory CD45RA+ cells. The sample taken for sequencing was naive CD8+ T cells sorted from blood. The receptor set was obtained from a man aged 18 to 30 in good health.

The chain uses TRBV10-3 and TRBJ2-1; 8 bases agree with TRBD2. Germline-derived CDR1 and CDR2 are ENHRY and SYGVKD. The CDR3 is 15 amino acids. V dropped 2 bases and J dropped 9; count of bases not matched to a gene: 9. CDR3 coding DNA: TGTGCCATCAGTGAGGCACTAGCGGTCGGGCGTGAGCAGTTCTTC. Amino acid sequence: CAISEALAVGREQFF.

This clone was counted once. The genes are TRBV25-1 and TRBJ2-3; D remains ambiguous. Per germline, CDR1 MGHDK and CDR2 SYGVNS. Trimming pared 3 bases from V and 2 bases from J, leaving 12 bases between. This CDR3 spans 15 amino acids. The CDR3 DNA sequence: TGTGCCAGCAGTGAGATCACAGACACCACAGATACGCAGTATTTT. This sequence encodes CASSEITDTTDTQYF. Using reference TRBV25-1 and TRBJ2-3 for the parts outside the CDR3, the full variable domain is EADIYQTPRYLVIGTGKKITLECSQTMGHDKMYWYQQDPGMELHLIHYSYGVNSTEKGDLSSESTVSRIRTEHFPLTLESARPSHTSQYLCASSEITDTTDTQYFGPGTRLTVL.

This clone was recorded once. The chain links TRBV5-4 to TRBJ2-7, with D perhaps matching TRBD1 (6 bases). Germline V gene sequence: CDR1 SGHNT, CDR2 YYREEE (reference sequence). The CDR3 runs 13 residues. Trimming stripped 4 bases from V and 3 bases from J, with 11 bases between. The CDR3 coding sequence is TGTGCCAGCAGCCCAATGGACAGCTACGAGCAGTACTTC. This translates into CASSPMDSYEQYF. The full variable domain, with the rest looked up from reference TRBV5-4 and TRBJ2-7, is ETGVTQSPTHLIKTRGQQVTLRCSSQSGHNTVSWYQQALGQGPQFIFQYYREEENGRGNFPPRFSGLQFPNYSSELNVNALELDDSALYLCASSPMDSYEQYFGPGTRLTVT.

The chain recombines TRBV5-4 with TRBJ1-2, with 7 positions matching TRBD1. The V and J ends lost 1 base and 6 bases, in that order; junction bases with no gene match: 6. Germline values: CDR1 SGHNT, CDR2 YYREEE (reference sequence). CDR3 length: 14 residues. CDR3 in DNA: TGTGCCAGCAGCTTGCGACAGGGTATGGATGGCTACACCTTC. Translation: CASSLRQGMDGYTF.

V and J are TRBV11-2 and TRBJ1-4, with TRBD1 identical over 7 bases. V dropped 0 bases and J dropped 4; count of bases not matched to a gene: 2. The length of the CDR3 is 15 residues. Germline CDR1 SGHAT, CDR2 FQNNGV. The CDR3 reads CASSLEGQSNEKLFF. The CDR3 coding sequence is TGTGCCAGCAGCTTAGAGGGACAGAGTAATGAAAAACTGTTTTTT.

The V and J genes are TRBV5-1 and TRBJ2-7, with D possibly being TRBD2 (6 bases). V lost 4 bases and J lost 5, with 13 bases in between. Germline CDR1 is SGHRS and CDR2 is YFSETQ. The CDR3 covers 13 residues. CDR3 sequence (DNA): TGCGCCAGCAGCATCCGGACGGGGGACGAGCAGTACTTC. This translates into CASSIRTGDEQYF. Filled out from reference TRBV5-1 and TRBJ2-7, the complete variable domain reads KAGVTQTPRYLIKTRGQQVTLSCSPISGHRSVSWYQQTPGQGLQFLFEYFSETQRNKGNFPGRFSGRQFSNSRSEMNVSTLELGDSALYLCASSIRTGDEQYFGPGTRLTVT.

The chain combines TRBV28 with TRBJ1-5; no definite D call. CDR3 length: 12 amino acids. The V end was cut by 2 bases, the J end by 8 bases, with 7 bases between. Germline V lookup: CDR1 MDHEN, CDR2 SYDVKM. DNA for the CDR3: TGTGCCAGCAGTTTAGGGGAGGAGCCCCAGCATTTT. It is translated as CASSLGEEPQHF.

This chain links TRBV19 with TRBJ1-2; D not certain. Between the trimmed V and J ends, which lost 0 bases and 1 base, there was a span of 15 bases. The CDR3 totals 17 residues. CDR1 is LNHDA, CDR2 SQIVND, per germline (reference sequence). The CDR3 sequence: CASSIDFETPVNYGYTF. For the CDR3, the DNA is TGTGCCAGTAGTATAGATTTCGAGACACCGGTTAACTATGGCTACACCTTC.

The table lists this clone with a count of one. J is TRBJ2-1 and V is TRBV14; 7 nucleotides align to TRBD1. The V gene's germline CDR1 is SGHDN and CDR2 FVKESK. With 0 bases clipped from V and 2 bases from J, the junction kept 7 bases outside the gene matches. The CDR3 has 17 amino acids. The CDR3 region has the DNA TGTGCCAGCAGCCAAGACTCAACAGGGGACCCCTACAATGAGCAGTTCTTC. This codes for CASSQDSTGDPYNEQFF.

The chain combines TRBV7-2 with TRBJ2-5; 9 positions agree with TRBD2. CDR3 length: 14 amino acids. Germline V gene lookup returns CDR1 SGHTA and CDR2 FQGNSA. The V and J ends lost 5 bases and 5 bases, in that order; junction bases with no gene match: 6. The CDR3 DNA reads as TGTGCCAGCAGCCCGGGACTAGCCAAGGAGACCCAGTACTTC. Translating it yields CASSPGLAKETQYF.

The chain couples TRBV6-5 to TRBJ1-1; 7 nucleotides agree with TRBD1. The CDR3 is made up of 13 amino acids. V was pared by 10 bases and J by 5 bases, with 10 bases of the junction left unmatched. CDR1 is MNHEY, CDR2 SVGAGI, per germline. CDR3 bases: TGTGCCACCTCGACAGGGTATGGAACTGAAGCTTTCTTT. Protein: CATSTGYGTEAFF.

CDR3 coding DNA: TGCAGCGTTAAAGTAGCGGGTAGCACAGATACGCAGTATTTT. Protein: CSVKVAGSTDTQYF. The chain is built from TRBV29-1 and TRBJ2-3; TRBD2 matches 7 bases. The CDR3 extends over 14 amino acids. Per germline, CDR1 SQVTM and CDR2 ANQGSEA. With 5 bases clipped from V and 0 bases from J, the junction kept 5 bases outside the gene matches.

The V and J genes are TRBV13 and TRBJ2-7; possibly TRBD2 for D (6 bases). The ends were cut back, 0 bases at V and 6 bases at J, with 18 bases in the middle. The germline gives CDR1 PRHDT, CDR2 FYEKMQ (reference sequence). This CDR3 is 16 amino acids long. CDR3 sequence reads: CASSLGGLQVGPEQYF. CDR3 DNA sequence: TGTGCCAGCAGCTTAGGGGGACTTCAGGTCGGGCCCGAGCAGTACTTC.

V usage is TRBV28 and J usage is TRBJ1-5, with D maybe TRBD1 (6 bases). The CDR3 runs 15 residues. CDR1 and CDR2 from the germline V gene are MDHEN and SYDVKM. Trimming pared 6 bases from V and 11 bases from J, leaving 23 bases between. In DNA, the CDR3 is TGTGCCAGCAGGGGCCCTCGGCAGGGGATTGTGGCCCAGCATTTT. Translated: CASRGPRQGIVAQHF.

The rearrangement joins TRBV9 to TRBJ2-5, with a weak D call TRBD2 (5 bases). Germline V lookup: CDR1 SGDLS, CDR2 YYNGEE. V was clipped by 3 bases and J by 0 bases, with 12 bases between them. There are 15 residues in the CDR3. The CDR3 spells CASSAALGDQETQYF. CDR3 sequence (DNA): TGTGCCAGCAGCGCCGCCCTCGGGGACCAAGAGACCCAGTACTTC.

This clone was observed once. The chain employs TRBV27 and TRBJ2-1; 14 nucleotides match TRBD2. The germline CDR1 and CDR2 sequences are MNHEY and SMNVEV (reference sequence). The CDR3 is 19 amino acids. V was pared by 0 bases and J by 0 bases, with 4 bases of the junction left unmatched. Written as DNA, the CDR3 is TGTGCCAGCAGTTTATCGACGGGACTAGCGGGAGTCTCCTACAATGAGCAGTTCTTC. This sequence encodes CASSLSTGLAGVSYNEQFF.

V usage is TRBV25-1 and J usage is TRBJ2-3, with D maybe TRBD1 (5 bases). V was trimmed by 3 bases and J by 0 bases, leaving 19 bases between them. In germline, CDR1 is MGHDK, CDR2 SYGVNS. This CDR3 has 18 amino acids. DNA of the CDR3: TGTGCCAGCAGTGATCTGCCAGGGCCGAATACTAGCACAGATACGCAGTATTTT. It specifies CASSDLPGPNTSTDTQYF.

CDR3 protein: CASSLDRGSGEQFF. The CDR3 bases are TGTGCCAGCAGCTTAGATAGGGGTAGCGGTGAGCAGTTCTTC. V usage is TRBV7-6 and J usage is TRBJ2-1; tentatively, D is TRBD2 (6 bases). V was cut by 1 base and J by 9 bases, with 13 bases left in between. This CDR3 is 14 amino acids long. From germline, CDR1 is SGHVS and CDR2 FNYEAQ.

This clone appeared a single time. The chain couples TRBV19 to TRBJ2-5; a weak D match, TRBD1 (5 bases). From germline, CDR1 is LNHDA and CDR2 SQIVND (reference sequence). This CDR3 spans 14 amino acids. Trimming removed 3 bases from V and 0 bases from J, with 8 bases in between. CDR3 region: CASSIRQNQETQYF. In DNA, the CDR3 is TGTGCCAGTAGTATTAGACAGAACCAAGAGACCCAGTACTTC. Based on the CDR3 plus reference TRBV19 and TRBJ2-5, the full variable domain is DGGITQSPKYLFRKEGQNVTLSCEQNLNHDAMYWYRQDPGQGLRLIYYSQIVNDFQKGDIAEGYSVSREKKESFPLTVTSAQKNPTAFYLCASSIRQNQETQYFGPGTRLLVL.